Listed here are 20 T cell receptor beta chains from one sample, sequenced in a study of cytotoxic CD8 clonotypes in ibrutinib-treated CLL. Assay: immunoSEQ multiplex PCR; the TCRdb copy retains only in-frame clones and omits some. The table shows 200,000 to 250,000 clones, with just over 70% occurring only once. Sample: PBMCs, taken after 12 months of ibrutinib treatment. These receptors came from a human donor with chronic lymphocytic leukemia.

This clone turned up a few times. J is TRBJ2-5 and V is TRBV29-1; 12 nucleotides align to TRBD1. Per germline, CDR1 SQVTM and CDR2 ANQGSEA. Trimming took 7 bases from V and 5 from J; bases not matched to a gene: 11. The CDR3 totals 15 residues. CDR3 bases: TGCAGCGCCAAAGTAGGGACAGGGGGCAGGGAGACCCAGTACTTC. Its protein is CSAKVGTGGRETQYF. The whole variable domain, filled in from reference TRBV29-1 and TRBJ2-5, reads SAVISQKPSRDICQRGTSLTIQCQVDSQVTMMFWYRQQPGQSLTLIATANQGSEATYESGFVIDKFPISRPNLTFSTLTVSNMSPEDSSIYLCSAKVGTGGRETQYFGPGTRLLVL.

The J gene is TRBJ2-1, the V gene TRBV19; TRBD2 matches at 9 bases. This CDR3 region has 12 residues. CDR1 and CDR2 from the germline V gene are LNHDA and SQIVND (reference sequence). The V gene end was trimmed by 6 bases and the J gene end by 7 bases; junction bases not matched to a gene: 1. CDR3 nucleotides: TGTGCCAGTAGGAGCGGGGGGAATGAGCAGTTCTTC. Translated, it gives CASRSGGNEQFF.

This chain connects TRBV5-1 to TRBJ1-1; TRBD1 aligns across 10 bases. The CDR3 contains 15 residues. V shed 4 bases, J shed 4 bases, and the junction held 7 bases outside the gene matches. Germline V gives CDR1 SGHRS, CDR2 YFSETQ. The CDR3 nucleotides read TGCGCCAGCAGCCGGGACAGGGGAGTGGGCACTGAAGCTTTCTTT. It specifies CASSRDRGVGTEAFF.

The genes are TRBV5-1 and TRBJ2-3; TRBD2 matches 12 bases. Germline lookup yields CDR1 SGHRS and CDR2 YFSETQ. The CDR3 covers 17 residues. With 0 bases clipped from V and 8 bases from J, the junction kept 10 bases outside the gene matches. CDR3 coding DNA: TGCGCCAGCAGCTTGGGACTAGCGGGAGAGTGGCGGGGTACGCAGTATTTT. Its protein is CASSLGLAGEWRGTQYF.

This chain uses TRBV28 with TRBJ2-3; 11 bases fit TRBD2. This CDR3 is 15 amino acids long. Trimming took 6 bases from V and 1 from J; bases not matched to a gene: 3. Germline CDR1 MDHEN, CDR2 SYDVKM. The CDR3: CASRTSGKGTDTQYF. The CDR3 nucleotides read TGTGCCAGCAGGACTAGCGGGAAGGGCACAGATACGCAGTATTTT.

This clone was counted only a few times. J is TRBJ1-1 and V is TRBV15; D ambiguous. This CDR3 is built from 14 residues. Germline V CDR1 and CDR2: LNHNV, YYDKDF (reference sequence). Trimming pared 4 bases from V and 3 bases from J, leaving 12 bases between. The CDR3 DNA reads TGTGCCACCAGCACGACGGGGAGGGACACTGAAGCTTTCTTT. This codes for CATSTTGRDTEAFF.

CDR3 nucleotides: TGTGCCAGCTCACTAGGGGGGAACGCTGGAAACACCATATATTTT. As protein: CASSLGGNAGNTIYF. The V call is TRBV7-6, the J call TRBJ1-3; TRBD1 might be the D (6 bases). The length of the CDR3 is 15 residues. V was pared by 8 bases and J by 2 bases, with 16 bases between. Germline V gives CDR1 SGHVS, CDR2 FNYEAQ.

The chain uses TRBV6-1 and TRBJ2-1, with D unresolved. This CDR3 has 14 amino acids. Germline V gene sequence: CDR1 MNHNS, CDR2 SASEGT. V lost 2 bases, J lost 4 bases, and 9 bases lay in between. The chain's CDR3 is CASSESAGYNEQFF. The CDR3 bases are TGTGCCAGCAGTGAATCCGCAGGATACAATGAGCAGTTCTTC.

This chain uses TRBV18 with TRBJ2-3, with D perhaps assigned TRBD1 or TRBD2 (5 bases each). Trimming cost V 6 bases and J 6 bases, with 7 bases left between them. The CDR3 covers 11 residues. The germline CDR1 and CDR2 sequences are KGHSH and LQKENI. CDR3 protein: CASSWGDTQYF. The CDR3 DNA reads TGTGCCAGCTCCTGGGGGGATACGCAGTATTTT.

This clone showed up just a few times. This sequence joins TRBV6-5 and TRBJ1-1; D is undetermined. Trimming cost V 7 bases and J 1 base, with 4 bases left between them. The CDR3 spans 11 residues. Germline values: CDR1 MNHEY, CDR2 SVGAGI. CDR3 nucleotides: TGTGCCAGCAATGGGAACACTGAAGCTTTCTTT. Encoded protein: CASNGNTEAFF.

This clone turned up a few times. J is TRBJ1-3 and V is TRBV7-9, with D perhaps TRBD1 (5 bases). Germline V gene sequence: CDR1 SEHNR, CDR2 FQNEAQ (reference sequence). The CDR3 covers 15 residues. Trimming stripped 11 bases from V and 1 base from J, with 18 bases between. CDR3 DNA: TGTGCCGTTCCACCGGGACTGATATCTGGAAACACCATATATTTT. Translated, it gives CAVPPGLISGNTIYF. Together with reference TRBV7-9 and TRBJ1-3, the CDR3 gives the full variable domain: DTGVSQNPRHKITKRGQNVTFRCDPISEHNRLYWYRQTLGQGPEFLTYFQNEAQLEKSRLLSDRFSAERPKGSFSTLEIQRTEQGDSAMYLCAVPPGLISGNTIYFGEGSWLTVV.

The chain uses TRBV9 and TRBJ1-1; possibly TRBD1 for D (5 bases). Germline-derived CDR1 and CDR2 are SGDLS and YYNGEE. V shed 4 bases and J shed 1 base, with 14 bases lying between them. This CDR3 has 15 amino acids. CDR3 nucleotides: TGTGCCAGCAGCCCCGGCGGGGGACCGAACACTGAAGCTTTCTTT. Translation: CASSPGGGPNTEAFF. The full variable domain, completed using reference TRBV9 and TRBJ1-1, is DSGVTQTPKHLITATGQRVTLRCSPRSGDLSVYWYQQSLDQGLQFLIQYYNGEERAKGNILERFSAQQFPDLHSELNLSSLELGDSALYFCASSPGGGPNTEAFFGQGTRLTVV.

The rearrangement uses TRBV27 and TRBJ2-5; 13 nucleotides align to TRBD2. The CDR3 runs 15 residues. The germline V gene encodes CDR1 MNHEY and CDR2 SMNVEV (reference sequence). V shed 6 bases and J 4 bases; nucleotides not matched to a gene: 5. The CDR3 region has the DNA TGTGCCAGCAGCCCGGGACTAGCGGGGCTAGAGACCCAGTACTTC. Translation: CASSPGLAGLETQYF.

The V call is TRBV7-6, the J call TRBJ1-1; a weak D match, TRBD1 (6 bases). CDR1 and CDR2 (germline): SGHVS, FNYEAQ. This CDR3 contains 15 residues. V was shortened by 5 bases and J by 1 base, with 14 bases between the two germline ends. This CDR3 is CASSPQQTGNTEAFF. CDR3 coding DNA: TGTGCCAGCAGCCCTCAACAGACAGGGAACACTGAAGCTTTCTTT.

The chain links TRBV4-2 to TRBJ2-5; 8 nucleotides agree with TRBD1. The CDR3 is made up of 14 amino acids. Per the germline V gene, CDR1 is LGHNA and CDR2 is YNFKEQ. Trimming at V came to 0 bases and at J to 4 bases, leaving 1 base not matched to a gene. This CDR3 reads CASSQDRGRETQYF. The CDR3, as DNA: TGTGCCAGCAGCCAAGACAGGGGGCGAGAGACCCAGTACTTC.

This chain uses TRBV15 with TRBJ2-1, with 8 positions matching TRBD2. V gave up 1 base and J gave up 10 bases; unmatched junction bases: 18. Germline loops: CDR1 LNHNV, CDR2 YYDKDF (reference sequence). The CDR3 spans 18 residues. The CDR3 DNA follows: TGTGCCACCAGCAGAGTGGGGCACGGGGGGGTTCCGGATGAGGAGCAGTTCTTC. Protein product: CATSRVGHGGVPDEEQFF. The entire variable domain, with the rest obtained from reference TRBV15 and TRBJ2-1, is as follows: DAMVIQNPRYQVTQFGKPVTLSCSQTLNHNVMYWYQQKSSQAPKLLFHYYDKDFNNEADTPDNFQSRRPNTSFCFLDIRSPGLGDTAMYLCATSRVGHGGVPDEEQFFGPGTRLTVL.

The chain links TRBV27 to TRBJ1-2; D is undetermined. Germline values: CDR1 MNHEY, CDR2 SMNVEV (reference sequence). V dropped 6 bases and J dropped 9 bases, with 23 bases sitting between them. The CDR3 covers 15 residues. This CDR3 is CASSRNHQVDVSYTF. Written as DNA, the CDR3 is TGTGCCAGCAGCCGAAATCATCAAGTGGACGTGAGCTACACCTTC.

The CDR3 sequence is CAWDDTSFRYTF. The CDR3 DNA is TGTGCCTGGGACGACACTTCTTTCCGCTACACCTTC. V gene TRBV30 combines with J gene TRBJ1-2; no definite D call. CDR1 and CDR2 from the germline V gene are GTSNPN and SVGIG (reference sequence). The length of the CDR3 is 12 residues. The V end lost 5 bases, the J end lost 9 bases, and 16 bases lay between the germline ends.

This chain links TRBV18 with TRBJ2-3, with D maybe TRBD2 (6 bases). The CDR3 spans 14 residues. Germline-derived CDR1 and CDR2 are KGHSH and LQKENI. V lost 5 bases, J lost 5 bases, and 14 bases lay in between. The CDR3 sequence: CASSFGLYEDTQYF. CDR3 in DNA: TGTGCCAGCTCATTCGGACTATACGAAGATACGCAGTATTTT.

This chain uses TRBV7-9 with TRBJ2-5, with TRBD2 matching 7 bases. The CDR3 contains 14 residues. After removal of 4 bases from V and 4 bases from J, the junction contained 6 bases not matched to a gene. From germline, CDR1 is SEHNR and CDR2 FQNEAQ (reference sequence). CDR3 coding DNA: TGTGCCAGCAGCTGGGGGGGGAATGGAGAGACCCAGTACTTC. It translates to CASSWGGNGETQYF.